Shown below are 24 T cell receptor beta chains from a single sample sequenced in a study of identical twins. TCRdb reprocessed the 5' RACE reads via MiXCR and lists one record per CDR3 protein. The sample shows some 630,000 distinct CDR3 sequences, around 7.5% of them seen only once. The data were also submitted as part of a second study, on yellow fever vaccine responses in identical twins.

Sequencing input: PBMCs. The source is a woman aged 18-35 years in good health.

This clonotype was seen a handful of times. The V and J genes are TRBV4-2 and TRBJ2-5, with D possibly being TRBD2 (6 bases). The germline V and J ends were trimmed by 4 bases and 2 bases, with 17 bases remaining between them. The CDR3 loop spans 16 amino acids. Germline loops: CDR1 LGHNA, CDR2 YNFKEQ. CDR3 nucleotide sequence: TGTGCCAGCAGCCCCCACATGTCCCGGGGGCAAGAGACCCAGTACTTC. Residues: CASSPHMSRGQETQYF.

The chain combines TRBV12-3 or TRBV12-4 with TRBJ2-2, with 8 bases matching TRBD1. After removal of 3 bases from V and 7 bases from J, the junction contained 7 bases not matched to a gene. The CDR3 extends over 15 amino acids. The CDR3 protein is CASSFPGQAGGELFF. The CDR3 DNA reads TGTGCCAGCAGTTTCCCGGGACAGGCGGGCGGGGAGCTGTTTTTT.

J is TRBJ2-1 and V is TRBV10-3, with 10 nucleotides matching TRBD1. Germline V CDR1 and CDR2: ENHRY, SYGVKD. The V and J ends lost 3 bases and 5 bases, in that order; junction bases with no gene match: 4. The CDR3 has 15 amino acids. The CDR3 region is CAISEIGTGDNEQFF. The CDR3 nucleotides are TGTGCCATCAGTGAAATAGGGACAGGGGACAATGAGCAGTTCTTC.

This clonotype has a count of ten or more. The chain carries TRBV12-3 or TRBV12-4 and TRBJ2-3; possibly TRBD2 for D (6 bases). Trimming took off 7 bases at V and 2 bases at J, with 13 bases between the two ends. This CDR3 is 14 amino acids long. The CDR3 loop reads CASTSAGSTDTQYF. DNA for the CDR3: TGTGCCAGCACCTCGGCGGGGTCCACAGATACGCAGTATTTT.

The CDR3 DNA follows: TGTGCCAGCAGGGGAGTCGCGAACACCGGGGAGCTGTTTTTT. The encoded protein is CASRGVANTGELFF. The chain employs TRBV2 and TRBJ2-2; D possibly corresponds to TRBD2 (5 bases). The V end was cut by 6 bases, the J end by 0 bases, with 8 bases between. The CDR3 loop spans 14 amino acids. Germline CDR1 is SNHLY and CDR2 is FYNNEI.

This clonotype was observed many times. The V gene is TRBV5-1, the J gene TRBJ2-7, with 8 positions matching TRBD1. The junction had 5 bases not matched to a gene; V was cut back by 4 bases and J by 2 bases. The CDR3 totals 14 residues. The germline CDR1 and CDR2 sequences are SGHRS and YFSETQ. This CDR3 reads CASSPSTGAYEQYF. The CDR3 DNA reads TGCGCCAGCAGCCCCTCGACAGGGGCCTACGAGCAGTACTTC.

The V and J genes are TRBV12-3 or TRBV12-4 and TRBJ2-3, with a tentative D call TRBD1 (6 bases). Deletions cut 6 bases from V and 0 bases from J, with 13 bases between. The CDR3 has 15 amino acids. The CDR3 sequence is CASRRRQESTDTQYF. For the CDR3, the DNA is TGTGCCAGCAGAAGACGACAGGAAAGCACAGATACGCAGTATTTT.

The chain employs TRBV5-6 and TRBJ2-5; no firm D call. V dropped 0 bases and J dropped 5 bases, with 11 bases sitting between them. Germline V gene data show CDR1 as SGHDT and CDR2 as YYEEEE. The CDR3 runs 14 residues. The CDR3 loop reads CASSLVPPRETQYF. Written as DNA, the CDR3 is TGTGCCAGCAGCTTGGTGCCTCCGAGGGAGACCCAGTACTTC.

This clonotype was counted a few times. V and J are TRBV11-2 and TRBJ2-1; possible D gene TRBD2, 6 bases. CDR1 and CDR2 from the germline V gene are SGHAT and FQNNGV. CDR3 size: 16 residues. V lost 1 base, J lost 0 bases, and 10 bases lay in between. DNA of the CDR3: TGTGCCAGCAGCTTAGCGGCGGGGTACTCCTACAATGAGCAGTTCTTC. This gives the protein CASSLAAGYSYNEQFF. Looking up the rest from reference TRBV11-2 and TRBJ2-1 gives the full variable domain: EAGVAQSPRYKIIEKRQSVAFWCNPISGHATLYWYQQILGQGPKLLIQFQNNGVVDDSQLPKDRFSAERLKGVDSTLKIQPAKLEDSAVYLCASSLAAGYSYNEQFFGPGTRLTVL.

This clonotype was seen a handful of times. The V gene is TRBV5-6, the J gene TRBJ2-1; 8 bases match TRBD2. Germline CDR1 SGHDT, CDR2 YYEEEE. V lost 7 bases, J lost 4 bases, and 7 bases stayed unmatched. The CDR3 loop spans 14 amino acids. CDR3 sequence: CASPPGGAYNEQFF. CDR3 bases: TGTGCCAGCCCACCGGGGGGGGCATACAATGAGCAGTTCTTC.

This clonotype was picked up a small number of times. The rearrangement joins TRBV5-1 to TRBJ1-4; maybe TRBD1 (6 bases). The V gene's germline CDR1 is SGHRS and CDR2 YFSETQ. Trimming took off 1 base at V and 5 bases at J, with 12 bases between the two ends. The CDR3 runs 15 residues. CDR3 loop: CASSLIGTKNEKLFF. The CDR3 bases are TGCGCCAGCAGCTTGATTGGGACAAAGAATGAAAAACTGTTTTTT.

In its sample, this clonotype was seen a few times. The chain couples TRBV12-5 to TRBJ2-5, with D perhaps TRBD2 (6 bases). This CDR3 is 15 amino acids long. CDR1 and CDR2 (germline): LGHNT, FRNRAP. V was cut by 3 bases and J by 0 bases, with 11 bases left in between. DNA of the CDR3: TGTGCTAGTGGTTTCGATGCGGGGAACCAAGAGACCCAGTACTTC. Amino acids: CASGFDAGNQETQYF.

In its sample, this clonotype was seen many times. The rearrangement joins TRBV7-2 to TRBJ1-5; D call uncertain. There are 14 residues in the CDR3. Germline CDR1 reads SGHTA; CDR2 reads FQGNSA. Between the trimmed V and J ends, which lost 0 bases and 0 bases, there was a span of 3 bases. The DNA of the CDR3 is TGTGCCAGCAGCTTAGCCAGTAGCAATCAGCCCCAGCATTTT. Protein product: CASSLASSNQPQHF.

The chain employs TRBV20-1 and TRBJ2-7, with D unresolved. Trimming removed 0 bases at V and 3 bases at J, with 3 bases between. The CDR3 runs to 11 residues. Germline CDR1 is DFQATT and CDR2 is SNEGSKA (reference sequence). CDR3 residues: CSAREGYEQYF. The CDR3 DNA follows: TGCAGTGCTAGAGAGGGCTACGAGCAGTACTTC.

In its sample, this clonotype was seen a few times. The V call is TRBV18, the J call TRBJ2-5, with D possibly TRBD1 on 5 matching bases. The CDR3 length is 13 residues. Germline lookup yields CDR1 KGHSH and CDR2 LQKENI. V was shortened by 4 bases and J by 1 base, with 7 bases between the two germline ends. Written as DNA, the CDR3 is TGTGCCAGCTCACGACAGTTCCAAGAGACCCAGTACTTC. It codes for CASSRQFQETQYF.

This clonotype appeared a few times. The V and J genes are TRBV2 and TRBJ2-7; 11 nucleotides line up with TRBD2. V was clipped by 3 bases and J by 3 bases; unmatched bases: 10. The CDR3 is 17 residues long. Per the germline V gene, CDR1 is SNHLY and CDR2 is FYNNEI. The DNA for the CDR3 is TGTGCCAGCAGTGAGATGACGGGACTAGCGGTAAACTACGAGCAGTACTTC. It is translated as CASSEMTGLAVNYEQYF. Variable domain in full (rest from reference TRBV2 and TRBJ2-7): EPEVTQTPSHQVTQMGQEVILRCVPISNHLYFYWYRQILGQKVEFLVSFYNNEISEKSEIFDDQFSVERPDGSNFTLKIRSTKLEDSAMYFCASSEMTGLAVNYEQYFGPGTRLTVT.

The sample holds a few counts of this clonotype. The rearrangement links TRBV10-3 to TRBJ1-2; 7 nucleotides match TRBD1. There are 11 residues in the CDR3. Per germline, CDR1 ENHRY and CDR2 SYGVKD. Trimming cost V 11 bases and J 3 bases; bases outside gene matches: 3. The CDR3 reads CASQGDYGYTF. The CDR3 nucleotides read TGTGCCTCCCAGGGGGACTATGGCTACACCTTC.

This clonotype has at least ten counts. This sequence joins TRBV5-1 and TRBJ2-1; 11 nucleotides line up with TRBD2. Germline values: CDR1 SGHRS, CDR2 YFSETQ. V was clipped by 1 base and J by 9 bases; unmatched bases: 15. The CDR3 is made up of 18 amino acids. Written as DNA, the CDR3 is TGCGCCAGCAGCTTGACGCTTACTAGCGGGAGCGCCAGCGGTGAGCAGTTCTTC. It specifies CASSLTLTSGSASGEQFF.

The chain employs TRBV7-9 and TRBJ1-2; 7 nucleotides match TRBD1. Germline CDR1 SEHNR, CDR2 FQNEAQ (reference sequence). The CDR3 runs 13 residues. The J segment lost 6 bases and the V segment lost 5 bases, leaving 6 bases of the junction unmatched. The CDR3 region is CASSLNRGDGYTF. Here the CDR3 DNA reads TGTGCCAGCAGCCTCAACAGGGGAGATGGCTACACCTTC.

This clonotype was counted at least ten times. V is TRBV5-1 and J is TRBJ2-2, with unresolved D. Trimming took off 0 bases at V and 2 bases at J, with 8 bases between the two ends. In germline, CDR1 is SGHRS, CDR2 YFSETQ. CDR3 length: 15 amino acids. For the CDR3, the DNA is TGCGCCAGCAGCTTGGGACACCCCAACACCGGGGAGCTGTTTTTT. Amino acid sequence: CASSLGHPNTGELFF.

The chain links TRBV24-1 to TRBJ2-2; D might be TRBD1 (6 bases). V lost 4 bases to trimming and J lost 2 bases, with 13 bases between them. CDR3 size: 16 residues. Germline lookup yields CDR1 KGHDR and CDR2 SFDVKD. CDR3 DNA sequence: TGTGCCACCAGTGACGGCGGACAGCCTAACACCGGGGAGCTGTTTTTT. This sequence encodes CATSDGGQPNTGELFF.

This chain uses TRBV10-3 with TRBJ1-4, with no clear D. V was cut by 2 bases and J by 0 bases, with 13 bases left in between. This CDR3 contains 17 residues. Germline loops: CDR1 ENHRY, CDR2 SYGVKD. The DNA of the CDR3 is TGTGCCATCAGTGAGAGAGGGCACATCGCAACTAATGAAAAACTGTTTTTT. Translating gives CAISERGHIATNEKLFF.

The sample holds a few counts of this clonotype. As DNA, the CDR3 is TGTGCCAGCAGTTACTCTGACAGGTGGAACTATGGCTACACCTTC. It translates to CASSYSDRWNYGYTF. The chain joins TRBV6-2 or TRBV6-3 to TRBJ1-2; a weak D match, TRBD1 (6 bases). Trimming cost V 0 bases and J 2 bases, with 10 bases left between them. CDR1 and CDR2 (germline): MNHEY, SVGEGT. This CDR3 region has 15 residues.

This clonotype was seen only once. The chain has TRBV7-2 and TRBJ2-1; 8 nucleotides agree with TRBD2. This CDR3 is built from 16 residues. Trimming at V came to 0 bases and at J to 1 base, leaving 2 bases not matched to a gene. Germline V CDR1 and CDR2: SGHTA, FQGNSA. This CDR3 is CASSLASGDSYNEQFF. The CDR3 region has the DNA TGTGCCAGCAGCTTAGCTAGCGGGGATTCCTACAATGAGCAGTTCTTC. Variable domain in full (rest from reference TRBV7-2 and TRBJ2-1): GAGVSQSPSNKVTEKGKDVELRCDPISGHTALYWYRQSLGQGLEFLIYFQGNSAPDKSGLPSDRFSAERTGGSVSTLTIQRTQQEDSAVYLCASSLASGDSYNEQFFGPGTRLTVL.